Listed here is a single TCR beta chain. What it binds is not known. CDR3 length equals 14 residues. J gave up 4 bases and V 7 bases, and 12 bases lay outside the gene matches. From germline, CDR1 is SQVTM and CDR2 ANQGSEA. The Oncomine TCR Beta short-read assay was applied to DNA of cultured CD4+ T cells. From the PCR reads, TCRdb called clonotypes with MiXCR, one entry per CDR3 protein. The data show some 15,000 distinct CDR3 sequences, roughly 54% seen once. Time point: late sampling 161 to 241 days after vaccination in three convalescent patients. Treatment noted: approximately 9-day PBMC culture with coronavirus spike peptide pools or control peptides (ViraFEST assay). This specimen belongs to a study of vaccination and CD4 T cells after COVID-19.

Specimen: CD4+ T cells from blood, cultured in vitro, collected about 7 months after SARS-CoV-2 vaccination. The TCR sequence derives from a human donor who had recovered from COVID-19. This chain links TRBV29-1 with TRBJ1-1; TRBD1 aligns across 7 bases. In DNA, the CDR3 is TGCAGCGCTACAGGCCGGGACAGTTTCACTGAAGCTTTCTTT. As protein: CSATGRDSFTEAFF. Combining the CDR3 with reference TRBV29-1 and TRBJ1-1 gives the whole variable domain SAVISQKPSRDICQRGTSLTIQCQVDSQVTMMFWYRQQPGQSLTLIATANQGSEATYESGFVIDKFPISRPNLTFSTLTVSNMSPEDSSIYLCSATGRDSFTEAFFGQGTRLTVV.